This passage covers 27 T cell receptor beta chains from one sample sequenced in a study of T cell repertoires in cytomegalovirus infection. TCRdb processed the reads anew with MiXCR; each CDR3 protein has one entry. The table includes about 300,000 distinct CDR3 sequences, roughly 26% detected once. Sequencing was carried out using PBMCs. These receptors were collected from a human donor in good health (CMV status not recorded). Some clones in this sample may be carry-over from other donors' samples.

The chain has TRBV11-2 and TRBJ2-5, with a tentative D call TRBD2 (5 bases). The CDR3 is 14 amino acids. Trimming pared 2 bases from V and 5 bases from J, leaving 12 bases between. The V gene's germline CDR1 is SGHAT and CDR2 FQNNGV. For the CDR3, the DNA is TGTGCCAGCAGCTTAATCAGAGCGGCGGAGACCCAGTACTTC. Its translation: CASSLIRAAETQYF.

This chain uses TRBV2 with TRBJ2-6; D gene ambiguous. The germline V gene encodes CDR1 SNHLY and CDR2 FYNNEI. V was pared by 1 base and J by 0 bases, with 4 bases between. The CDR3 is 15 residues long. This CDR3 is CASSEVHSGANVLTF. As DNA, the CDR3 is TGTGCCAGCAGTGAAGTACACTCTGGGGCCAACGTCCTGACTTTC.

This clonotype was recorded many times. The gene calls are TRBV20-1 and TRBJ2-1; 10 bases align to TRBD2. Germline trimming cut 6 bases from V and 1 base from J; bases unmatched to any gene: 9. Germline CDR1 and CDR2: DFQATT and SNEGSKA (reference sequence). This CDR3 has 16 residues. This chain's CDR3 is CSAKPTSGKSYNEQFF. CDR3 DNA sequence: TGCAGTGCCAAACCAACTAGCGGGAAGTCCTACAATGAGCAGTTCTTC.

The table lists this clonotype with a few counts. V is TRBV25-1 and J is TRBJ1-4; D unclear. Trimming took 1 base from V and 5 from J, leaving 8 bases between them. The CDR3 totals 14 residues. CDR1 and CDR2 (germline): MGHDK, SYGVNS. The CDR3: CASSEFGANEKLFF. CDR3 nucleotides: TGTGCCAGCAGTGAATTCGGAGCGAATGAAAAACTGTTTTTT.

Remarks on this clonotype: One end of the junction varies from germline; a read error may be responsible. The chain carries TRBV4-3 and TRBJ2-5, with 7 bases fitting TRBD2. CDR3 length equals 15 residues. Germline-derived CDR1 and CDR2 are LGHNA and YSLEER. The CDR3, as DNA: TGCGCCAGCAGCCCAAACGCGGGGGTCCAAGAGACCCAGTCCTTC. Its protein is CASSPNAGVQETQSF.

CDR3 DNA sequence: TGCAGCGTTGAGGCAGGGGTGAACACTGAAGCTTTCTTT. It codes for CSVEAGVNTEAFF. V and J are TRBV29-1 and TRBJ1-1; D may be TRBD1 (6 bases). CDR1 is SQVTM, CDR2 ANQGSEA, per germline. The CDR3 consists of 13 residues. V was cut by 3 bases and J by 0 bases, with 8 bases left in between.

This chain joins TRBV11-2 and TRBJ1-4, with 9 bases identical to TRBD1. V dropped 3 bases and J dropped 8; count of bases not matched to a gene: 10. CDR1 SGHAT and CDR2 FQNNGV come from the germline V gene. There are 16 residues in the CDR3. In DNA form, the CDR3 reads TGTGCCAGCAGCTTGGGACAGGGCTCGTATGGGGAAAAACTGTTTTTT. Translated, it gives CASSLGQGSYGEKLFF.

This clonotype showed up just a few times. V is TRBV11-3 and J is TRBJ2-5, with TRBD2 identical over 8 bases. Trimming at V came to 5 bases and at J to 3 bases, leaving 5 bases not matched to a gene. Germline assignment: CDR1 SGHNT and CDR2 YENEEA. This CDR3 has 14 residues. CDR3 in amino acids: CASSPGRGEETQYF. The CDR3 DNA is TGTGCCAGCAGCCCCGGGAGGGGAGAAGAGACCCAGTACTTC.

Notes on this clonotype: The junction departs from the called germline gene at one end, perhaps through a read error. The chain joins TRBV5-6 to TRBJ1-3, with 9 positions matching TRBD1. The length of the CDR3 is 11 residues. From germline, CDR1 is SGHDT and CDR2 YYEEEE. CDR3 protein: CASSLAGQGLF. The CDR3 region has the DNA TGTGCCAGCAGCTTGGCGGGACAGGGACTTTTT.

This clonotype was picked up a small number of times. This chain uses TRBV7-2 with TRBJ2-1, with TRBD2 matching over 7 bases. The junction had 16 bases not matched to a gene; V was cut back by 1 base and J by 10 bases. From germline, CDR1 is SGHTA and CDR2 FQGNSA. The CDR3 runs to 17 residues. CDR3 coding DNA: TGTGCCAGCAGCTTAGGTCGGGGCGGGAGTGCCGCTCTGGAGCAGTTCTTC. Translation gives CASSLGRGGSAALEQFF.

This clonotype was picked up a small number of times. CDR3 sequence: CSAFRTSSTDTQYF. CDR3 bases: TGCAGTGCTTTCCGGACGTCTAGCACAGATACGCAGTATTTT. V is TRBV20-1 and J is TRBJ2-3, with no clear D. The germline V gene has CDR1 DFQATT and CDR2 SNEGSKA (reference sequence). V shed 5 bases and J shed 0 bases, with 12 bases lying between them. The CDR3 contains 14 residues.

At least ten counts were recorded for this clonotype. V gene TRBV7-2 combines with J gene TRBJ1-2, with 7 bases identical to TRBD1. The CDR3 consists of 13 residues. Germline V CDR1 and CDR2: SGHTA, FQGNSA. With 8 bases clipped from V and 2 bases from J, the junction kept 5 bases outside the gene matches. This CDR3 is CASSGQTNYGYTF. CDR3 coding DNA: TGTGCCAGCTCGGGACAGACAAACTATGGCTACACCTTC.

This clonotype was seen more than once but under ten times. V and J are TRBV7-2 and TRBJ2-7, with 8 bases that match TRBD2. Germline values: CDR1 SGHTA, CDR2 FQGNSA. V lost 3 bases and J lost 6; bases outside the gene matches: 10. The CDR3 is 15 amino acids. DNA of the CDR3: TGTGCCAGCAGCTTGGCTCCTGGACTAGCTGGCGAGCAGTACTTC. Its protein is CASSLAPGLAGEQYF.

This clonotype was seen a few times. The rearrangement uses TRBV27 and TRBJ2-3; 9 bases align to TRBD2. The CDR3 is 12 amino acids. Germline values: CDR1 MNHEY, CDR2 SMNVEV (reference sequence). Losses at the gene ends were 5 bases for V and 14 bases for J; bases not matched to a gene: 8. CDR3 in amino acids: CASSELGLAVYF. As DNA, the CDR3 is TGTGCCAGCAGTGAGCTGGGACTAGCAGTGTATTTT.

The rearrangement uses TRBV5-4 and TRBJ2-1; 7 bases are a match to TRBD2. J lost 0 bases, V lost 4 bases, and 4 bases had no gene match. Per germline, CDR1 SGHNT and CDR2 YYREEE (reference sequence). This CDR3 is built from 15 residues. The CDR3 coding sequence is TGTGCCAGCAGCCCCACTAGCGTCTCCTACAATGAGCAGTTCTTC. Residues: CASSPTSVSYNEQFF.

This chain links TRBV28 with TRBJ1-1; a weak D match, TRBD1 (5 bases). Trimming took 10 bases from V and 0 from J, leaving 24 bases between them. This CDR3 comprises 17 residues. CDR1 and CDR2 (germline): MDHEN, SYDVKM. CDR3 nucleotide sequence: TGTGCCACCTCTCGCATTGGGCAGGGCTGGATGAACACTGAAGCTTTCTTT. Residues: CATSRIGQGWMNTEAFF.

The chain is built from TRBV10-3 and TRBJ1-5; unclear D gene. This CDR3 spans 14 amino acids. The V gene's germline CDR1 is ENHRY and CDR2 SYGVKD. With 2 bases removed from V and 0 bases from J, the gap between germline ends came to 5 bases. CDR3 residues: CAISEGNSNQPQHF. CDR3 coding DNA: TGTGCCATCAGTGAGGGGAATAGCAATCAGCCCCAGCATTTT.

The table lists this clonotype with many counts. The chain joins TRBV7-6 to TRBJ1-3; D is unclear. V lost 5 bases and J lost 0, with 11 bases in between. Per the germline V gene, CDR1 is SGHVS and CDR2 is FNYEAQ. The CDR3 has 15 residues. This CDR3 is CASSAGLISGNTIYF. The DNA of the CDR3 is TGTGCCAGCAGCGCCGGACTGATCTCTGGAAACACCATATATTTT.

The chain is built from TRBV28 and TRBJ2-1; tentatively, D is TRBD1 (5 bases). Germline V gives CDR1 MDHEN, CDR2 SYDVKM. Trimming pared 3 bases from V and 5 bases from J, leaving 8 bases between. This CDR3 is built from 13 residues. The CDR3 here is CASSFPQDNEQFF. The CDR3 DNA reads as TGTGCCAGCAGTTTCCCACAGGACAATGAGCAGTTCTTC.

The rearrangement joins TRBV7-2 to TRBJ2-7; TRBD2 matches 8 bases. The CDR3 extends over 15 amino acids. With 1 base clipped from V and 3 bases from J, the junction kept 5 bases outside the gene matches. Germline V gene data show CDR1 as SGHTA and CDR2 as FQGNSA. The CDR3 loop reads CASSLVSGGDYEQYF. CDR3 sequence (DNA): TGTGCCAGCAGCTTAGTTTCGGGAGGGGACTACGAGCAGTACTTC.

The chain links TRBV20-1 to TRBJ1-2; 9 bases line up with TRBD1. V dropped 1 base and J dropped 6; count of bases not matched to a gene: 3. CDR1 is DFQATT and CDR2 is SNEGSKA in the germline V gene (reference sequence). This CDR3 is built from 13 residues. This CDR3 is CSARVRTGDGYTF. In nucleotides, the CDR3 is TGCAGTGCTAGAGTCCGGACAGGGGATGGCTACACCTTC.

This clonotype turned up a few times. The chain couples TRBV2 to TRBJ1-2, with 9 bases matching TRBD1. V was clipped by 5 bases and J by 8 bases; unmatched bases: 18. Germline CDR1 reads SNHLY; CDR2 reads FYNNEI. This CDR3 spans 17 amino acids. This chain's CDR3 is CASSSQDRGQGSGGYTF. CDR3 bases: TGTGCCAGCAGTTCCCAGGACAGGGGACAAGGGTCCGGCGGCTACACCTTC.

The rearrangement links TRBV20-1 to TRBJ2-3, with 10 positions matching TRBD2. The V and J ends lost 5 bases and 3 bases, in that order; junction bases with no gene match: 8. Germline values: CDR1 DFQATT, CDR2 SNEGSKA (reference sequence). The CDR3 extends over 15 amino acids. The CDR3, as DNA: TGCAGTGCTTCCCCGAGGACTAGCGGAACAGATACGCAGTATTTT. This encodes CSASPRTSGTDTQYF.

The V gene is TRBV5-1, the J gene TRBJ2-5, with D possibly being TRBD1 (6 bases). Germline CDR1 SGHRS, CDR2 YFSETQ. Trimming removed 0 bases from V and 5 bases from J, with 11 bases in between. The CDR3 extends over 14 amino acids. The DNA of the CDR3 is TGCGCCAGCAGCTTGGATGTGGGGGCGGAGACCCAGTACTTC. Its protein is CASSLDVGAETQYF.

This clonotype occurred a few times. Germline is not matched at one junction end, which may reflect a read error. The chain joins TRBV7-7 to TRBJ2-2; the D is unclear. Germline V gene lookup returns CDR1 SSHAT and CDR2 FNYEAQ (reference sequence). The CDR3 spans 15 residues. CDR3 residues: CASSQTPLGTGELFF. Here the CDR3 DNA reads TGTGCTAGCAGTCAGACTCCCCTGGGCACCGGGGAGCTGTTTTTT.

This clonotype was found many times. The chain uses TRBV7-2 and TRBJ1-1; 7 bases fit TRBD1. In germline, CDR1 is SGHTA, CDR2 FQGNSA. This CDR3 contains 14 residues. V lost 2 bases to trimming and J lost 13 bases; unmatched junction nucleotides: 13. This CDR3 is CASSLLGQPYQGFF. The CDR3 nucleotides are TGTGCCAGCAGCTTATTGGGACAGCCCTATCAGGGTTTCTTT.

This clonotype was observed at least ten times. This chain links TRBV7-2 with TRBJ2-1; TRBD2 agrees at 8 bases. The CDR3 sequence is 15 residues long. Germline V gene data show CDR1 as SGHTA and CDR2 as FQGNSA. The junction had 7 bases not matched to a gene; V was cut back by 5 bases and J by 4 bases. As DNA, the CDR3 is TGTGCCAGCAGCCCCAGGGTAGCGGGGTACAATGAGCAGTTCTTC. Translated, it gives CASSPRVAGYNEQFF.